Described below is a single TCR beta chain sequence and its context. What it binds is unknown. Deletions cut 2 bases from V and 0 bases from J, with 12 bases between. Germline assignment: CDR1 SGHVS and CDR2 FQNEAQ. This CDR3 region has 16 residues. This sample was included in a study of T-cell memory formation after mild COVID-19. Across the study: TCR clusters were mostly donor specific.

In TCRdb, the 5' RACE reads were re-called with MiXCR into one record per CDR3 protein. Of 500,000 to 550,000 distinct CDR3 sequences in the sample, 20% were seen once. Study results and limitations: The CD4+ clones that contracted clustered mainly within CM and EM, and the CD8+ clones concentrated in EMRA. The SARS-CoV-2 specificity of second-wave clones reaching peak at day 37 remained unverified. Clones that contracted from day 15 to 85 had balanced CD4/CD8; later expanders were CD4+ biased.

The chain combines TRBV7-8 with TRBJ2-3; perhaps TRBD1 as D (6 bases). What was sequenced was PBMCs or a T cell subset sorted from them (not recorded which). The receptor comes from an adult woman who had mild COVID-19 (a few samples of this study predate the infection). Cell type and time point are not known. For the CDR3, the DNA is TGTGCCAGCAGCTTAAGGACGGGACATAGCACAGATACGCAGTATTTT. Encoded protein: CASSLRTGHSTDTQYF.